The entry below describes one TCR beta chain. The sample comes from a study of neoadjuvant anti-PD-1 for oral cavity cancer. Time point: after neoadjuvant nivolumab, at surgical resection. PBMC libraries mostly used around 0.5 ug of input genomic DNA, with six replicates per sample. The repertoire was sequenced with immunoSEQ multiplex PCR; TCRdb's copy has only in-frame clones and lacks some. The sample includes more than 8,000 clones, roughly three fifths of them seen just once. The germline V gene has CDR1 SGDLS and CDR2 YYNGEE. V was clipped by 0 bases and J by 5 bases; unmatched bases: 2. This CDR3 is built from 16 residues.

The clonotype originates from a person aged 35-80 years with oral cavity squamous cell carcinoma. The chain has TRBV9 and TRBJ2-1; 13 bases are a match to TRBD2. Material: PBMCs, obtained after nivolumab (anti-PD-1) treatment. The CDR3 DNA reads TGTGCCAGCAGCGTAGCACTAGCGGGAGGGGACAATGAGCAGTTCTTC. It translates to CASSVALAGGDNEQFF.